This T cell receptor beta chain was documented in a study of blood T cell repertoires in COVID-19. Turning to the study itself: The study drew acute and convalescent COVID-19 samples from the United States, Italy and Spain. From T cells, B-cell-depleted T cells, or PBMCs came the material, which was cDNA or gDNA.

Authors' analysis steps: Scientists estimated how many nucleated cells there were by amplifying reference gene primers. TCRdb's table, derived via immunoSEQ multiplex PCR, lists solely in-frame clones and lacks some. Clone size and V and J calls were adopted from that table, with D and trimming inferred from the DNA. The table lists 190,000 or so clones, around 87% of them singletons. Trimming shortened V by 2 bases and J by 5 bases, and 9 bases separated the two germline ends. The CDR3 extends over 14 amino acids. CDR1 and CDR2 (germline): SNHLY, FYNNEI. The sequenced sample consisted of peripheral blood. J is TRBJ1-4 and V is TRBV2; no definite D call. The sequence was collected from a man aged 40-50 years with active or convalescent COVID-19. This CDR3 reads CASSEFGRNEKLFF. For the CDR3, the DNA is TGTGCCAGCAGTGAATTCGGCAGGAATGAAAAACTGTTTTTT.